Here is one TCR beta chain with its context. The repertoire was sequenced with immunoSEQ multiplex PCR; TCRdb's copy has only in-frame clones and lacks some. This repertoire shows more than 40,000 clones, 85% to 95% found once; its top ten account for 0.65% to 0.7%. The CDR3 has 18 amino acids. Germline CDR1 is SGHTA and CDR2 is FQGNSA. V gave up 3 bases and J gave up 1 base; unmatched junction bases: 9. This sample is drawn from a study of T cell changes during pregnancy in multiple sclerosis. This TCR was sampled from a female donor with multiple sclerosis, enrolled in a pregnancy study. This specimen consisted of CD4+ T cells from peripheral blood mononuclear cells, obtained in the third trimester of pregnancy. This chain links TRBV7-2 with TRBJ2-1; 10 bases are a match to TRBD2. As DNA, the CDR3 is TGTGCCAGCAGCTTTCCTACTAGCGGGACTTCGTCCTACAATGAGCAGTTCTTC. It yields the protein CASSFPTSGTSSYNEQFF.